One and the same sample provided the 27 T cell receptor beta chains below, sequenced in a study of Ad26.COV2.S vaccination and SARS-CoV-2 variants. As to treatment: over 15 received Ad26.COV2.S at low or high dose, single or two shots; about 5 received placebo; per-sample allocation not given. The investigators took samples on day 63 after the first vaccine or placebo injection. Method: immunoSEQ multiplex PCR; TCRdb's copy keeps in-frame clones and lacks some. The sample contains fewer than 500,000 clones, 75% to 95% of which appear only once. Sequenced material: peripheral blood, taken in a trial of Ad26.COV2.S vaccine versus placebo. Receptors originate from a person between 18 and 59 years old who received the Ad26.COV2.S COVID-19 vaccine or a placebo.

The rearrangement uses TRBV28 and TRBJ1-2; D not certain. The V gene lost 3 bases and the J gene lost 5 bases, with 16 bases spanning the gap. The V gene's germline CDR1 is MDHEN and CDR2 SYDVKM. This CDR3 comprises 15 residues. This CDR3 is CASSFVKASAYGYTF. CDR3 nucleotide sequence: TGTGCCAGCAGTTTCGTGAAGGCCTCGGCTTATGGCTACACCTTC.

The chain combines TRBV6-5 with TRBJ2-1; TRBD1 agrees at 7 bases. The CDR3 is 12 amino acids. CDR1 is MNHEY and CDR2 is SVGAGI in the germline V gene. V lost 5 bases, J lost 8 bases, and 3 bases stayed unmatched. CDR3 DNA sequence: TGTGCCAGCAGTCGACAGGGAGATGAGCAGTTCTTC. This encodes CASSRQGDEQFF.

The genes are TRBV29-1 and TRBJ1-3; D gene ambiguous. V lost 4 bases, J lost 7 bases, and 14 bases lay in between. Germline loops: CDR1 SQVTM, CDR2 ANQGSEA. The CDR3 length is 13 residues. For the CDR3, the DNA is TGCAGCGTTGGAGAGCACGGCAGGAACACCATATATTTT. Translated: CSVGEHGRNTIYF. The full variable domain, in which reference TRBV29-1 and TRBJ1-3 provide the parts outside the CDR3, is SAVISQKPSRDICQRGTSLTIQCQVDSQVTMMFWYRQQPGQSLTLIATANQGSEATYESGFVIDKFPISRPNLTFSTLTVSNMSPEDSSIYLCSVGEHGRNTIYFGEGSWLTVV.

CDR3 protein: CASSLQGDNQPQHF. The CDR3 region has the DNA TGTGCCAGCAGCTTACAGGGCGACAATCAGCCCCAGCATTTT. The rearrangement uses TRBV7-2 and TRBJ1-5, with D possibly being TRBD1 (5 bases). There are 14 residues in the CDR3. Germline V gene sequence: CDR1 SGHTA, CDR2 FQGNSA. V was trimmed by 2 bases and J by 3 bases, leaving 8 bases between them.

This clone has a handful of counts. V is TRBV6-7 and J is TRBJ2-1; unclear D gene. Being an ORF, TRBV6-7 has a function that is uncertain. V lost 2 bases to trimming and J lost 7 bases, with 0 bases between them. CDR3 length: 10 residues. The CDR3 DNA follows: TGTGCCAGCAGTTACAATGAGCAGTTCTTC. Amino acids: CASSYNEQFF.

The chain uses TRBV12-5 and TRBJ2-7; D remains ambiguous. Germline lookup yields CDR1 LGHNT and CDR2 FRNRAP. This CDR3 is 15 amino acids long. V lost 5 bases and J 6 bases, leaving 20 bases between the germline ends. The CDR3 reads CASGPFRDTPGEQYF. DNA for the CDR3: TGTGCTAGTGGTCCCTTCCGAGACACTCCGGGCGAGCAGTACTTC.

V gene TRBV20-1 combines with J gene TRBJ2-7, with D perhaps matching TRBD1 or TRBD2 (5 bases each). CDR1 DFQATT and CDR2 SNEGSKA come from the germline V gene (reference sequence). V was pared by 3 bases and J by 0 bases, with 9 bases between. This CDR3 contains 13 residues. The CDR3 loop is CSASGGSSYEQYF. In DNA, the CDR3 is TGCAGTGCTAGTGGGGGTAGCTCCTACGAGCAGTACTTC.

The chain employs TRBV12-3 or TRBV12-4 and TRBJ2-5, with D tentatively TRBD2 (6 bases). The CDR3 consists of 13 residues. V lost 5 bases, J lost 0 bases, and 7 bases lay in between. The CDR3 loop reads CASSRDYQETQYF. CDR3 nucleotide sequence: TGTGCCAGCAGTCGGGACTACCAAGAGACCCAGTACTTC.

The chain carries TRBV5-1 and TRBJ2-2; 10 bases agree with TRBD2. The CDR3 extends over 18 amino acids. The V gene's germline CDR1 is SGHRS and CDR2 YFSETQ. Trimming cost V 6 bases and J 0 bases; bases outside gene matches: 11. The DNA for the CDR3 is TGCGCCAGCAAATCCCTAGCGGGAGAATACGCGAACACCGGGGAGCTGTTTTTT. Protein: CASKSLAGEYANTGELFF.

V and J are TRBV15 and TRBJ1-6; D not resolved. The CDR3 has 14 amino acids. Deletions cut 2 bases from V and 5 bases from J, with 7 bases between. Germline CDR1 LNHNV, CDR2 YYDKDF (reference sequence). The CDR3 is CATSRPSDNSPLHF. The CDR3 bases are TGTGCCACCAGCAGACCTTCGGATAATTCACCCCTCCACTTT.

CDR3 sequence reads: CASSLGVRADTQYF. Written as DNA, the CDR3 is TGTGCCAGCAGCTTGGGGGTCCGAGCAGATACGCAGTATTTT. The rearrangement joins TRBV5-5 to TRBJ2-3; D not certain. V was clipped by 0 bases and J by 4 bases, with 9 bases between them. Germline-derived CDR1 and CDR2 are SGHKS and YYEKEE (reference sequence). This CDR3 region has 14 residues.

The J gene is TRBJ1-6, the V gene TRBV5-4; 10 bases map to TRBD1. From germline, CDR1 is SGHNT and CDR2 YYREEE (reference sequence). The CDR3 runs 15 residues. V dropped 5 bases and J dropped 10; count of bases not matched to a gene: 9. The CDR3 is CASRPAGTGESPLHF. For the CDR3, the DNA is TGTGCCAGCAGACCAGCCGGGACAGGGGAATCACCCCTCCACTTT.

This chain links TRBV7-3 with TRBJ2-2; D gene ambiguous. Germline V gives CDR1 SGHTA, CDR2 FQGTGA. The CDR3 totals 14 residues. V was trimmed by 2 bases and J by 2 bases, leaving 6 bases between them. This CDR3 is CASSLVGNTGELFF. CDR3 nucleotides: TGTGCCAGCAGCTTAGTCGGTAACACCGGGGAGCTGTTTTTT. Together with reference TRBV7-3 and TRBJ2-2, the CDR3 gives the full variable domain: GAGVSQTPSNKVTEKGKYVELRCDPISGHTALYWYRQSLGQGPEFLIYFQGTGAADDSGLPNDRFFAVRPEGSVSTLKIQRTERGDSAVYLCASSLVGNTGELFFGEGSRLTVL.

The rearrangement joins TRBV30 to TRBJ2-5; D remains unclear. Germline CDR1 reads GTSNPN; CDR2 reads SVGIG (reference sequence). The germline V and J ends were trimmed by 0 bases and 4 bases, with 12 bases remaining between them. The CDR3 has 14 residues. The CDR3, as DNA: TGTGCCTGGAGTGTACGAAGGTTGTCAGAGACCCAGTACTTC. Amino acid sequence: CAWSVRRLSETQYF. Full variable domain (missing parts from reference TRBV30 and TRBJ2-5): SQTIHQWPATLVQPVGSPLSLECTVEGTSNPNLYWYRQAAGRGLQLLFYSVGIGQISSEVPQNLSASRPQDRQFILSSKKLLLSDSGFYLCAWSVRRLSETQYFGPGTRLLVL.

The gene calls are TRBV29-1 and TRBJ2-1; tentatively, D is TRBD1 (6 bases). This CDR3 is 12 amino acids long. V gave up 3 bases and J gave up 7 bases, with 10 bases separating them. Germline-derived CDR1 and CDR2 are SQVTM and ANQGSEA. This CDR3 is CSVEGAQNEQFF. The CDR3 DNA sequence: TGCAGCGTTGAGGGGGCGCAAAATGAGCAGTTCTTC.

The chain recombines TRBV12-5 with TRBJ2-7; either TRBD1 or TRBD2 may fit D (5 bases each). The CDR3 has 13 residues. Trimming shortened V by 6 bases and J by 3 bases, and 12 bases separated the two germline ends. Germline V gene sequence: CDR1 LGHNT, CDR2 FRNRAP. The CDR3 region is CASGPRGSYEQYF. The CDR3 DNA reads TGTGCTAGTGGCCCTCGGGGCAGCTACGAGCAGTACTTC.

The chain employs TRBV14 and TRBJ2-3, with D perhaps TRBD1 (7 bases). This CDR3 is 15 amino acids long. CDR1 is SGHDN and CDR2 is FVKESK in the germline V gene. Deletions cut 4 bases from V and 2 bases from J, with 13 bases between. As DNA, the CDR3 is TGTGCCAGCAGCCGACTAGAGGGGGCCACAGATACGCAGTATTTT. Its translation is CASSRLEGATDTQYF.

The chain carries TRBV6-5 and TRBJ1-2; a possible D gene is TRBD1 (5 bases). The CDR3 consists of 14 residues. CDR1 is MNHEY, CDR2 SVGAGI, per germline. Trimming took off 2 bases at V and 4 bases at J, with 11 bases between the two ends. The CDR3 DNA is TGTGCCAGCAGTTACACAACTGGGGGCTATGGCTACACCTTC. Its translation: CASSYTTGGYGYTF.

Only one count was recorded for this clone. The chain links TRBV6-5 to TRBJ1-4; TRBD1 matches 11 bases. The germline gives CDR1 MNHEY, CDR2 SVGAGI. Unmatched junction bases numbered 7, after V lost 6 bases and J lost 7 bases. The CDR3 has 15 residues. Written as DNA, the CDR3 is TGTGCCAGCAGCGATCCGGACAGGGGGCGTGAAAAACTGTTTTTT. Encoded protein: CASSDPDRGREKLFF.

The V call is TRBV11-2, the J call TRBJ2-1; TRBD1 matches at 9 bases. Germline CDR1 reads SGHAT; CDR2 reads FQNNGV. The CDR3 has 16 residues. With 5 bases clipped from V and 5 bases from J, the junction kept 10 bases outside the gene matches. In nucleotides, the CDR3 is TGTGCCAGCAGCCATCCTAACCGGGACAGGGACAATGAGCAGTTCTTC. Protein: CASSHPNRDRDNEQFF.

This clone was seen a handful of times. CDR3 sequence: CASSTPWRSAGELFF. As DNA, the CDR3 is TGTGCCAGCAGCACCCCATGGAGGTCGGCCGGGGAGCTGTTTTTT. V usage is TRBV7-2 and J usage is TRBJ2-2, with D possibly matching TRBD2 (5 bases). Germline CDR1 and CDR2: SGHTA and FQGNSA. The CDR3 is made up of 15 amino acids. Between the trimmed V and J ends, which lost 5 bases and 6 bases, there was a span of 16 bases.

This clone has a single count. The genes are TRBV25-1 and TRBJ2-3; D unresolved. The CDR3 consists of 12 residues. Trimming took 3 bases from V and 2 from J, leaving 3 bases between them. Germline-derived CDR1 and CDR2 are MGHDK and SYGVNS. In DNA form, the CDR3 reads TGTGCCAGCAGTGAGAACACAGATACGCAGTATTTT. It specifies CASSENTDTQYF.

This rearrangement joins TRBV4-1 to TRBJ2-5, with D hard to call. This CDR3 is 13 amino acids long. V lost 1 base to trimming and J lost 5 bases, with 8 bases between them. Germline V gene sequence: CDR1 MGHRA, CDR2 YSYEKL. CDR3 sequence: CASSQGVLETQYF. The CDR3 nucleotides read TGCGCCAGCAGCCAAGGGGTTTTGGAGACCCAGTACTTC.

The J gene is TRBJ1-6, the V gene TRBV7-2; the D is unclear. The germline V and J ends were trimmed by 5 bases and 6 bases, with 11 bases remaining between them. This CDR3 contains 14 residues. Germline V gene sequence: CDR1 SGHTA, CDR2 FQGNSA. The CDR3 loop reads CASSPDVFNSPLHF. DNA of the CDR3: TGTGCCAGCAGCCCGGACGTATTTAATTCACCCCTCCACTTT.

This clone was observed a single time. CDR3 DNA sequence: TGTGCCAGCTCACCTCCCGGGACAATCACAGATACGCAGTATTTT. As protein: CASSPPGTITDTQYF. This sequence joins TRBV18 and TRBJ2-3, with D perhaps TRBD1 (6 bases). Trimming pared 3 bases from V and 2 bases from J, leaving 12 bases between. Germline loops: CDR1 KGHSH, CDR2 LQKENI. CDR3 length: 15 amino acids.

This chain joins TRBV6-1 and TRBJ2-7; 7 bases line up with TRBD2. V lost 2 bases to trimming and J lost 3 bases; unmatched junction nucleotides: 4. Germline CDR1 is MNHNS and CDR2 is SASEGT. CDR3 length: 14 amino acids. The CDR3 bases are TGTGCCAGCAGTGAACGGGGCGGGAGCTACGAGCAGTACTTC. It yields the protein CASSERGGSYEQYF.

The chain couples TRBV4-3 to TRBJ1-6; 7 nucleotides align to TRBD1. Trimming removed 4 bases from V and 7 bases from J; junction bases left unmatched: 4. This CDR3 has 14 residues. Germline V lookup: CDR1 LGHNA, CDR2 YSLEER. For the CDR3, the DNA is TGCGCCAGCAGCCCCGACAGGGTAAATTCACCCCTCCACTTT. Protein sequence: CASSPDRVNSPLHF.